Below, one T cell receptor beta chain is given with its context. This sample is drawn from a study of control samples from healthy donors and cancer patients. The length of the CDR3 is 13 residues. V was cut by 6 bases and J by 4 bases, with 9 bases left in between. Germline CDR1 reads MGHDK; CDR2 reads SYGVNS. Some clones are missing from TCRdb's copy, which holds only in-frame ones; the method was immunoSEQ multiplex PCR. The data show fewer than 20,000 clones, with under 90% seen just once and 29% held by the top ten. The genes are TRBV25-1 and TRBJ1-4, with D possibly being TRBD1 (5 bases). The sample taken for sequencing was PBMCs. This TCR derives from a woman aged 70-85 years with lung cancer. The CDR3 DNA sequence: TGTGCCAGCAGGGGACCGGTTAATGAAAAACTGTTTTTT. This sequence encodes CASRGPVNEKLFF. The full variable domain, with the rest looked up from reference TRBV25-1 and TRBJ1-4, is EADIYQTPRYLVIGTGKKITLECSQTMGHDKMYWYQQDPGMELHLIHYSYGVNSTEKGDLSSESTVSRIRTEHFPLTLESARPSHTSQYLCASRGPVNEKLFFGSGTQLSVL.